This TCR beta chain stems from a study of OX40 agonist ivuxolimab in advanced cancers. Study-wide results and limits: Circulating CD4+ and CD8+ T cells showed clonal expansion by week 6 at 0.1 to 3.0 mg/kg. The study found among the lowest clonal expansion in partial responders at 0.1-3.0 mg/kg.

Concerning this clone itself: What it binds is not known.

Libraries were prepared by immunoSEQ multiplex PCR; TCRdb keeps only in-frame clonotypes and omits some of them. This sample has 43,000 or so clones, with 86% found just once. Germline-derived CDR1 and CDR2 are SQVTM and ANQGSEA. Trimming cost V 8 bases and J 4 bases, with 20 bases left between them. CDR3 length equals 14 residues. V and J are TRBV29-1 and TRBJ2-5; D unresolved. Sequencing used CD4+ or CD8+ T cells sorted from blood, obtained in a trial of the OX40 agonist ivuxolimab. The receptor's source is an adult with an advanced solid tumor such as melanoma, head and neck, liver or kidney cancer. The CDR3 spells CSTMTHLRRETQYF. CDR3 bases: TGCAGCACCATGACCCACTTAAGGAGAGAGACCCAGTACTTC.